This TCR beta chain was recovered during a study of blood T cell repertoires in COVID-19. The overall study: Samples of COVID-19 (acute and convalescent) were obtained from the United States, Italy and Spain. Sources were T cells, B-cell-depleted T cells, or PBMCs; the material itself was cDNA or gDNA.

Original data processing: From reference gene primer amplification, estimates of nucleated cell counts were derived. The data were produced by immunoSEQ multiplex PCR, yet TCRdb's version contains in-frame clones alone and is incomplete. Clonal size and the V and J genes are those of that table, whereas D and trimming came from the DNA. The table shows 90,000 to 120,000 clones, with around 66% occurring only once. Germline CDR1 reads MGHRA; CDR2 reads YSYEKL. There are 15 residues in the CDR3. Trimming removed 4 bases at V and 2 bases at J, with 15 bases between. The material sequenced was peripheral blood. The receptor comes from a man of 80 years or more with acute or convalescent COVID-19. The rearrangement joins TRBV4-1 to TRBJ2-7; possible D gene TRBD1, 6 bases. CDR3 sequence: CASSRGTGRTYEQYF. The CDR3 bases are TGCGCCAGCAGCCGAGGAACAGGGCGCACCTACGAGCAGTACTTC.